These 16 T cell receptor beta chains were all obtained from the same sample, sequenced in a study of human T cells and chemical hapten exposure (dated by TCRdb to the early 2020s). During library preparation, unique molecular identifiers were attached to individual cDNA molecules so that TCRs could be counted in a quantitative, reproducible way. The raw public reads went through TCRdb reprocessing: fastp at Q25, MiXCR clone calling, in-frame beta chains kept. For every CDR3 protein sequence, its rows merge into one entry that carries the most common genes and DNA. The sample table holds about 120,000 distinct CDR3 sequences, of which around 9% were seen once. Together, the top ten hold around 1.4% of the sample. Unfractionated whole blood was collected in Tempus Blood RNA tubes, and total RNA was extracted from that blood. Material for sequencing was whole blood. The receptors were gathered from a human donor in good health. Some clones in this sample may be carry-over from other donors' samples. Donor details come from another sample of the same person, matched by shared clones.

V gene TRBV6-1 combines with J gene TRBJ1-5, with a weak D call TRBD1 (5 bases). V lost 2 bases and J 9 bases, leaving 14 bases between the germline ends. Germline V gives CDR1 MNHNS, CDR2 SASEGT. The CDR3 spans 14 residues. CDR3 nucleotide sequence: TGTGCCAGCAGTGAATTGGGGGGGGTCCGGCCCCAGCATTTT. The encoded protein is CASSELGGVRPQHF.

There are a few counts of this clonotype. The V gene is TRBV5-1, the J gene TRBJ2-6; TRBD1 or TRBD2 may be the D gene (6 bases each). The CDR3 consists of 19 residues. Trimming took off 4 bases at V and 0 bases at J, with 20 bases between the two ends. The germline V gene has CDR1 SGHRS and CDR2 YFSETQ. The CDR3 region has the DNA TGCGCCAGCAGCGCAGATGGGGGGCCGTTAAGCTCTGGGGCCAACGTCCTGACTTTC. Translating it yields CASSADGGPLSSGANVLTF. Drawing the rest from reference TRBV5-1 and TRBJ2-6, the complete variable domain is KAGVTQTPRYLIKTRGQQVTLSCSPISGHRSVSWYQQTPGQGLQFLFEYFSETQRNKGNFPGRFSGRQFSNSRSEMNVSTLELGDSALYLCASSADGGPLSSGANVLTFGAGSRLTVL.

There are many counts of this clonotype. The V gene is TRBV5-5, the J gene TRBJ1-5; D perhaps matches TRBD1 (6 bases). This CDR3 is 14 amino acids long. The V end lost 5 bases, the J end lost 8 bases, and 17 bases lay between the germline ends. Germline values: CDR1 SGHKS, CDR2 YYEKEE (reference sequence). The CDR3 protein is CASSPKWGQEPQHF. The CDR3, as DNA: TGTGCCAGCAGTCCGAAGTGGGGGCAGGAGCCCCAGCATTTT.

This clonotype has a handful of counts. The CDR3: CASSLRLILQETQYF. As DNA, the CDR3 is TGCGCCAGCAGCTTGAGACTGATCTTACAAGAGACCCAGTACTTC. The chain uses TRBV5-1 and TRBJ2-5; D is uncertain. Trimming took 1 base from V and 2 from J, leaving 12 bases between them. The germline gives CDR1 SGHRS, CDR2 YFSETQ. This CDR3 region has 15 residues.

This clonotype was picked up a small number of times. The chain employs TRBV11-2 and TRBJ2-7; perhaps TRBD1 as D (5 bases). Trimming took 5 bases from V and 0 from J, leaving 11 bases between them. CDR1 and CDR2 (germline): SGHAT, FQNNGV. CDR3 size: 14 residues. The CDR3 nucleotides are TGTGCCAGCAGCCGACAGAGGAGCTCCTACGAGCAGTACTTC. It codes for CASSRQRSSYEQYF.

This clonotype was counted many times. The chain recombines TRBV18 with TRBJ1-1; TRBD1 matches at 9 bases. CDR1 is KGHSH and CDR2 is LQKENI in the germline V gene. CDR3 length: 15 amino acids. V shed 0 bases, J shed 6 bases, and the junction held 5 bases outside the gene matches. CDR3 sequence reads: CASSPPNRGLPEAFF. In DNA form, the CDR3 reads TGTGCCAGCTCACCACCAAACAGGGGGCTGCCTGAAGCTTTCTTT.

This clonotype was seen at least ten times. V is TRBV29-1 and J is TRBJ1-5; the D gene is possibly TRBD1 (5 bases). CDR1 is SQVTM, CDR2 ANQGSEA, per germline. The CDR3 has 12 residues. V was cut by 4 bases and J by 5 bases, with 9 bases left in between. The CDR3 sequence: CSVGDGHQPQHF. CDR3 coding DNA: TGCAGCGTTGGGGACGGTCATCAGCCCCAGCATTTT.

This clonotype was counted ten times or more. The V and J genes are TRBV11-2 and TRBJ2-5; 13 nucleotides align to TRBD2. In germline, CDR1 is SGHAT, CDR2 FQNNGV. The CDR3 is 20 residues long. V was clipped by 1 base and J by 0 bases; unmatched bases: 11. The CDR3 protein is CASSLATSGRAGGNQETQYF. DNA for the CDR3: TGTGCCAGCAGCTTAGCCACTAGCGGGAGGGCCGGTGGTAACCAAGAGACCCAGTACTTC.

This clonotype was seen a few times. The chain carries TRBV6-5 and TRBJ1-1; 10 nucleotides line up with TRBD1. The CDR3 spans 15 residues. Germline lookup yields CDR1 MNHEY and CDR2 SVGAGI. Trimming cost V 6 bases and J 3 bases; bases outside gene matches: 7. The CDR3 DNA sequence: TGTGCCAGCAGCCCCGGGACAGGGGCCTACACTGAAGCTTTCTTT. Residues: CASSPGTGAYTEAFF.

This clonotype has only a few counts. The V call is TRBV10-1, the J call TRBJ1-1; D not certain. CDR1 and CDR2 from the germline V gene are WNHNN and SYGVQD (reference sequence). The CDR3 contains 12 residues. Trimming took 0 bases from V and 5 from J, leaving 4 bases between them. The CDR3 loop is CASSESTTEAFF. In DNA, the CDR3 is TGCGCCAGCAGTGAGTCGACGACTGAAGCTTTCTTT.

The V and J genes are TRBV19 and TRBJ1-4, with 8 bases fitting TRBD1. Germline V gene lookup returns CDR1 LNHDA and CDR2 SQIVND (reference sequence). The V gene end was trimmed by 6 bases and the J gene end by 0 bases; junction bases not matched to a gene: 3. The CDR3 totals 15 residues. Here the CDR3 reads CASSRDRTTNEKLFF. CDR3 DNA sequence: TGTGCCAGTAGCCGGGACAGGACAACTAATGAAAAACTGTTTTTT.

This clonotype was recorded a few times. The chain has TRBV20-1 and TRBJ2-5; the D call may be TRBD1 or TRBD2 (5 bases each). The CDR3 consists of 14 residues. Germline CDR1 and CDR2: DFQATT and SNEGSKA (reference sequence). Deletions cut 1 base from V and 5 bases from J, with 14 bases between. DNA for the CDR3: TGCAGTGCTAGAGGCCCTAGGGGCGGGGAGACCCAGTACTTC. This encodes CSARGPRGGETQYF.

This clonotype has a count of ten or more. The chain has TRBV10-3 and TRBJ2-3; TRBD2 might be the D (6 bases). In germline, CDR1 is ENHRY, CDR2 SYGVKD. The CDR3 covers 14 residues. The ends were cut back, 6 bases at V and 2 bases at J, with 12 bases in the middle. CDR3 sequence: CAIRREVTTDTQYF. In DNA, the CDR3 is TGTGCCATCAGGAGGGAGGTCACCACAGATACGCAGTATTTT.

This clonotype came up a few times. The chain joins TRBV4-3 to TRBJ2-3; D is uncertain. V was cut by 5 bases and J by 2 bases, with 11 bases left in between. This CDR3 has 14 residues. Germline lookup yields CDR1 LGHNA and CDR2 YSLEER. CDR3 region: CASSYRTVTDTQYF. CDR3 bases: TGCGCCAGCAGCTACCGGACGGTCACAGATACGCAGTATTTT.

This chain uses TRBV5-1 with TRBJ2-1; a possible D gene is TRBD1 (5 bases). Germline CDR1 and CDR2: SGHRS and YFSETQ. The CDR3 is made up of 13 amino acids. Trimming cost V 4 bases and J 9 bases, with 14 bases left between them. The CDR3 nucleotides read TGCGCCAGCAGCACGGATAGGGGCGGTGAGCAGTTCTTC. It encodes CASSTDRGGEQFF.

This clonotype was counted ten times or more. J is TRBJ1-1 and V is TRBV5-1; D uncertain. Looked up from germline, CDR1 is SGHRS and CDR2 is YFSETQ. Between the trimmed V and J ends, which lost 0 bases and 4 bases, there was a span of 13 bases. This CDR3 has 15 amino acids. The CDR3 region is CASSLAPPDLTEAFF. The CDR3 region has the DNA TGCGCCAGCAGCTTGGCCCCTCCTGACCTCACTGAAGCTTTCTTT.